The sequence of this T cell receptor beta chain was determined in a study of identical twins (dated by TCRdb to about 2016). For the study in its entirety: To test whether fetal clonotypes persist, this study deep-sequenced TCR alpha and beta repertoires from monozygotic twins, from unrelated adults of various ages, and from cord blood. To rule out contamination, the twin experiments were replicated at different times with different library preparation protocols. Points the paper makes about the study in general: Zero-insertion analyses could be partly confounded by invariant T cells such as MAIT and iNKT, although diverse VJ usage argued against such confounding for most clonotypes. Abundant cord blood beta clonotypes had fewer insertions, young adult naive repertoires showed a similar but weaker trend, and memory repertoires showed no such trend. Out-of-frame TCR alpha sequences shared between twins showed an excess of low generation-probability sequences compared with coincidental sharing between unrelated individuals. Excess twin sharing in beta out-of-frame sequences was weaker because fewer shared sequences lowered the signal-to-noise ratio. Because the same donors could not be followed over many years, the conclusions relied on cross-sectional statistical analysis. Out-of-frame TCR alpha sharing in monozygotic twins was systematically underestimated by recombination models, whereas sharing between unrelated individuals was in agreement with the recombination models.

The CDR3 measures 16 amino acids from cysteine to phenylalanine. Only CDR3 DNA is held: 48 bases, read in frame from base 1. Looking up the germline V gene (reference sequence) yields CDR1 DFQATT and CDR2 SNEGSKA. All donors were healthy Caucasians. Library method: 5' RACE. The sequencer listed for this sample is Illumina HiSeq 2000. Template switching added a universal primer binding site, and the final cDNA carried a unique molecular identifier that allowed TCR cDNA molecules to be counted accurately. Specific primers in the conserved constant-segment region were used to synthesize first-strand cDNA for the TCR alpha and beta chains. To control for contamination, every cDNA library was double barcoded, receiving both a SMART-Mk sample barcode and Illumina barcodes. Two successive PCR steps introduced TruSeq adapter sequences along with Illumina sample barcodes. TCR alpha and beta cDNA libraries were sequenced on the Illumina HiSeq platform with custom primers. The published analysis was carried out like this. MiGEC processed the raw reads to extract unique molecular identifiers, while MiXCR was used to determine the CDR3 positions. For each individual, recombination models were inferred using an EM algorithm with the repgenHMM and IGoR tools. Shared clonotypes were analyzed with the tcR package in R, and sharing was normalized by the product of cloneset sizes. Out-of-frame nonproductive sequences were analyzed to study raw recombination free of thymic and clonal selection effects. TCRdb applied fastp at Q25 and MiXCR to the public reads, then kept only in-frame beta chains. Each entry is one CDR3 protein sequence, shown with its most common DNA and genes. For this entry, the V and J calls and clone size follow TCRdb and not the study's own pipeline. Present in this sample are 1.5 million to 2 million distinct CDR3 sequences, less than 35% of which were seen just once. Over 0.25% of the sample lies in the top ten.

Note on this clonotype: Its specific antigen is unknown. No qualities accompany the bases; no much larger clone lies one base away.

The receptor was isolated from a newborn girl in good health. The sequenced material came from cord blood. The chain joins TRBV20-1 to TRBJ2-1; the D gene remains uncertain. Near its end, the DNA agrees better with TRBJ2-7, so the J call may be wrong. The DNA sequence is TGCAGTGCTAGGGACCCCGGACGGGCCACCTACAATGAGCAGTACTTC. It encodes CSARDPGRATYNEQYF.